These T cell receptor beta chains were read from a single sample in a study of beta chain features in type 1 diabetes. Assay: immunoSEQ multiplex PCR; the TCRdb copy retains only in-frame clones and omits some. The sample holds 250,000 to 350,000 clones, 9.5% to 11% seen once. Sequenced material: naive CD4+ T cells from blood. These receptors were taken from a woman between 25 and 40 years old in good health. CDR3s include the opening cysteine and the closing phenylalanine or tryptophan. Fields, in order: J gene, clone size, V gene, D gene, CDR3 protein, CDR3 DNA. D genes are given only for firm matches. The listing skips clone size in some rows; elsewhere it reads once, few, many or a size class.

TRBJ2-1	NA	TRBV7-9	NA	CASSLSGTIYNEQFF	TGTGCCAGCAGCTTATCCGGGACAATATACAATGAGCAGTTCTTC
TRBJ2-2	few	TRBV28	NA	CASSPGTAGFGELFF	TGTGCCAGCAGCCCCGGGACTGCTGGCTTTGGGGAGCTGTTTTTT
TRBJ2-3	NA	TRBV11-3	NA	CASSYVLGDTQYF	TGTGCCAGCAGCTACGTACTAGGAGATACGCAGTATTTT
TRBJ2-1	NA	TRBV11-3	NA	CASSSPGLAYNEQFF	TGTGCCAGCAGCTCCCCGGGACTGGCCTACAATGAGCAGTTCTTC
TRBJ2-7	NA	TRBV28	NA	CASSLTENFSKQYF	TGTGCCAGCAGTTTAACAGAAAACTTTTCTAAGCAGTACTTC
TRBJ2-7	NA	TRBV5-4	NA	CASSLELAGIYEQYF	TGTGCCAGCAGCTTGGAGCTAGCCGGGATTTACGAGCAGTACTTC
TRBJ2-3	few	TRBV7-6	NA	CASSLLLARSTDTQYF	TGTGCCAGCAGCTTATTACTAGCCCGGTCCACAGATACGCAGTATTTT
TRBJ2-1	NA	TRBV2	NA	CASNQEYNEQFF	TGTGCCAGCAATCAGGAATACAATGAGCAGTTCTTC
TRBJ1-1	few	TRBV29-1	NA	CSARTTENTEAFF	TGCAGCGCGAGAACAACAGAGAACACTGAAGCTTTCTTT
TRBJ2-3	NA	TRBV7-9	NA	CASSPGRTATDTQYF	TGTGCCAGCAGCCCAGGACGGACAGCCACAGATACGCAGTATTTT